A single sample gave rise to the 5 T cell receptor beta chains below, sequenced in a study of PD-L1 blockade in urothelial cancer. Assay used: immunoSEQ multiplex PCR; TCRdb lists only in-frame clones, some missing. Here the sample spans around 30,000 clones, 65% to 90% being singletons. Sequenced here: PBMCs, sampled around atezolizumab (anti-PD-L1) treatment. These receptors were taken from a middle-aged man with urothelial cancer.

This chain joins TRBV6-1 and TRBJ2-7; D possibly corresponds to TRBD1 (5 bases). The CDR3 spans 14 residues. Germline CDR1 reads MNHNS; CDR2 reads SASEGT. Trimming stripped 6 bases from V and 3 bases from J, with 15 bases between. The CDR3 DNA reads TGTGCCAGCAGCCAGGGTACGGGTGGCTACGAGCAGTACGTC. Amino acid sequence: CASSQGTGGYEQYV.

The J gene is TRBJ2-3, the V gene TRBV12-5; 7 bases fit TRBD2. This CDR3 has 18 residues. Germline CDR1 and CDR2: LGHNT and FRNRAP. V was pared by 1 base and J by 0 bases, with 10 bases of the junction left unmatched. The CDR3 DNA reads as TGTGCTAGTGGTTTGGGAATAGCGGGCCATGCTAGCACAGATACGCAGTATTTT. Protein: CASGLGIAGHASTDTQYF.

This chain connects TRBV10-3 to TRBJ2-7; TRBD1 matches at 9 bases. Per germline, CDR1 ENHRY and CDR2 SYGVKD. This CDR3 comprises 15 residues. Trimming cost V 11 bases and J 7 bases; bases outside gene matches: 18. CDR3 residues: CAASPGTGRGSEQYV. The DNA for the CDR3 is TGTGCCGCCTCCCCCGGGACAGGGCGAGGTTCGGAGCAGTACGTC.

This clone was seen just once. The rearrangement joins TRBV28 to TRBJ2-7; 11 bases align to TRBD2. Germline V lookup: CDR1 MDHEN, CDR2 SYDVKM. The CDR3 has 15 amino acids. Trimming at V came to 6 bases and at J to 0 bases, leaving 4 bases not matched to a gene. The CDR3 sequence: CASSSGTSGSYEQYF. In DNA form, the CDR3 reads TGTGCCAGCAGCTCTGGGACTAGCGGCTCCTACGAGCAGTACTTC.

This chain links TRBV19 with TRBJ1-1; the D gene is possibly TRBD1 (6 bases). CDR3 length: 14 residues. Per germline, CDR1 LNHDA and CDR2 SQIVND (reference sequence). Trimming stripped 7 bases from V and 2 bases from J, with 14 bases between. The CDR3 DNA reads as TGTGCCAGTAAAAACTCACAGGGAAACACTGAAGCTTTCTTT. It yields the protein CASKNSQGNTEAFF.